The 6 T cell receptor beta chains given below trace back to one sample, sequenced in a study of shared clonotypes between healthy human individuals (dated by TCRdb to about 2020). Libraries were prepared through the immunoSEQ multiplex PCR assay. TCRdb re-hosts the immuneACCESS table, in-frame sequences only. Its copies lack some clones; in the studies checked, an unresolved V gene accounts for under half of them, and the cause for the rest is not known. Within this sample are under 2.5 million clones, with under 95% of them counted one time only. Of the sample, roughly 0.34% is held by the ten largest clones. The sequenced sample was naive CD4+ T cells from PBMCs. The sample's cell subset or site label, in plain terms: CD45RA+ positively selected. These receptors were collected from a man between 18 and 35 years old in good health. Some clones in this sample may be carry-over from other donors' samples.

The CDR3 is CASSEVGDSEQYF. In DNA form, the CDR3 reads TGTGCCAGCAGTGAAGTAGGGGATTCTGAGCAGTACTTC. The chain has TRBV6-1 and TRBJ2-7; maybe TRBD1 (5 bases). The length of the CDR3 is 13 residues. Trimming removed 1 base from V and 7 bases from J, with 11 bases in between. Germline CDR1 MNHNS, CDR2 SASEGT.

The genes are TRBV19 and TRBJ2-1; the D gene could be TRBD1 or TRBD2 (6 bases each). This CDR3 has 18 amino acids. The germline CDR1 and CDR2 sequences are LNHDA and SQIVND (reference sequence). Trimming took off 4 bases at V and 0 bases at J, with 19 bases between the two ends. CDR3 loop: CASSTHGGGQTSYNEQFF. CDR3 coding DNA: TGTGCCAGTAGTACTCACGGGGGTGGACAGACCTCCTACAATGAGCAGTTCTTC.

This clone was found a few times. The CDR3 DNA is TGTGCCACGAGACCGACTGAAGCTTTCTTT. Translating gives CATRPTEAFF. This sequence joins TRBV7-2 and TRBJ1-1; unclear D gene. The germline gives CDR1 SGHTA, CDR2 FQGNSA. V lost 10 bases and J lost 5, with 8 bases in between. The CDR3 length is 10 residues.

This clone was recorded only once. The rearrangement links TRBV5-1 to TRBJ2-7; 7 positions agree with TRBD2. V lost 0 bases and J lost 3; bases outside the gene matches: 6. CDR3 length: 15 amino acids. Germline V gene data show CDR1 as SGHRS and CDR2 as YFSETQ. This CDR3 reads CASSLAGLAVYEQYF. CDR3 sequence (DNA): TGCGCCAGCAGCTTGGCCGGCCTAGCGGTCTACGAGCAGTACTTC.

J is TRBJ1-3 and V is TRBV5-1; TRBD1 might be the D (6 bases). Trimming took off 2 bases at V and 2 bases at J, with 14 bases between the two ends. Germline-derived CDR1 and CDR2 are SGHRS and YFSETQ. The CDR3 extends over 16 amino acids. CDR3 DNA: TGCGCCAGCAGCTTAAATCAGGGGATAGCTGGAAACACCATATATTTT. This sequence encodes CASSLNQGIAGNTIYF.

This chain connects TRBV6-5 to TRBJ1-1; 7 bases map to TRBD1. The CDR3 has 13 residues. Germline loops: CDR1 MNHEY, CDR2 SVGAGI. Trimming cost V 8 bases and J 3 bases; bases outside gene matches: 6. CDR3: CASVDREDTEAFF. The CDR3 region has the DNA TGTGCCAGCGTAGACAGGGAAGACACTGAAGCTTTCTTT.